Only one count was recorded for the clone carrying this T cell receptor (beta chain). Its antigen is not identified. The V gene lost 3 bases and the J gene lost 8 bases, with 11 bases spanning the gap. Germline values: CDR1 LNHDA, CDR2 SQIVND (reference sequence). The CDR3 totals 13 residues. This entry is derived from a study of T cell responses to AZD1222 COVID-19 vaccine. The study's findings and limits: Targeting of unmutated variant regions was reportedly seen in nearly half of spike-specific TCRs. Vaccine-associated CD4 TCRs spanned spike, dominant at 160-218 and 743-854.

Repertoires were generated with immunoSEQ multiplex PCR, while TCRdb's copy carries only in-frame clones and drops some. The sample has some 150,000 clones, 75% to 95% seen once. The chain combines TRBV19 with TRBJ2-1, with D possibly matching TRBD2 (5 bases). Sequencing was performed on peripheral blood, taken on day 0 of MenACWY control vaccination. The sequence was collected from an adult in good health. The CDR3 DNA follows: TGTGCCAGTAGTATCCGGGGTAGCGATGAGCAGTTCTTC. This encodes CASSIRGSDEQFF.